This TCR beta chain was observed in a study of T-cell memory formation after mild COVID-19. TCRdb independently ran MiXCR on the 5' RACE reads; one entry per CDR3 protein. The sample lists under 550,000 distinct CDR3 sequences, 15% to 20% occurring once. CDR1 WNHNN and CDR2 SYGVQD come from the germline V gene (reference sequence). The CDR3 contains 14 residues. V lost 3 bases, J lost 2 bases, and 2 bases stayed unmatched. V is TRBV10-1 and J is TRBJ2-5; 8 positions agree with TRBD2. Sequenced material: PBMCs or a T cell subset sorted from them (not recorded which). The source of this sequence is a young man who had mild COVID-19 (a few samples of this study predate the infection). Cell type and time point are not known. The CDR3 coding sequence is TGCGCCAGCAGTGATAGCGGGGAACAAGAGACCCAGTACTTC. Residues: CASSDSGEQETQYF.